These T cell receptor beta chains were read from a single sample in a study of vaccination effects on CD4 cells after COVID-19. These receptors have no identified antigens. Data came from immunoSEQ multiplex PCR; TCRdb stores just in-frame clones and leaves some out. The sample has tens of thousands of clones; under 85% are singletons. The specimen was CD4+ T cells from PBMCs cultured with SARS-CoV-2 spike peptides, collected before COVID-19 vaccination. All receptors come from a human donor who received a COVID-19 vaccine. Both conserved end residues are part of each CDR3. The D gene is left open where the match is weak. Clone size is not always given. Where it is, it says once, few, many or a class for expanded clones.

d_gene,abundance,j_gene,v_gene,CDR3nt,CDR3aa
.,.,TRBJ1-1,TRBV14,TGTGCCAGCAGCCAAGATAGGGGGTACGGCACTGAAGCTTTCTTT,CASSQDRGYGTEAFF
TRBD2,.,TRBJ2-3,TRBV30,TGTGCCTGGAGGACTAGCGGGATCACAGATACGCAGTATTTT,CAWRTSGITDTQYF
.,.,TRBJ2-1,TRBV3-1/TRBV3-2,TGTGCCAGCAGCCAAGTCTACGAGCAGTTCTTC,CASSQVYEQFF
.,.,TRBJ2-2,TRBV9,TGTGCCAGCAGCATTTCAATCGGGGAGCTGTTTTTT,CASSISIGELFF
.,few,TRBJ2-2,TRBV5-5,TGTGCCAGCAGCTCCTTCAGGAACACCGGGGAGCTGTTTTTT,CASSSFRNTGELFF
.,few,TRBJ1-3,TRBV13,TGTGCCAGCAGCTTAGGGACAGCTGGAAACACCATATATTTT,CASSLGTAGNTIYF
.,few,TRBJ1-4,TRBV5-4,TGTGCCAGCAGCCCGGACACTTTTGCAACTAATGAAAAACTGTTTTTT,CASSPDTFATNEKLFF
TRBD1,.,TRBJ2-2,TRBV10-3,TGTGCCATCACCCAGGACAGGGGTGGCACCGGGGAGCTGTTTTTT,CAITQDRGGTGELFF
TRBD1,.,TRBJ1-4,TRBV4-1,TGCGCCAGCAGACTTACGGGGACAGACTCTAATGAAAAACTGTTTTTT,CASRLTGTDSNEKLFF
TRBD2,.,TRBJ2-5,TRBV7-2,TGTGCCAGCAGCCCGGTTAGCGGGGGGGAGCAAGAGACCCAGTACTTC,CASSPVSGGEQETQYF
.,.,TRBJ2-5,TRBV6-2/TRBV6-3,TGTGCCAGCAGCGTAAGAATAGGAGAGACCCAGTACTTC,CASSVRIGETQYF
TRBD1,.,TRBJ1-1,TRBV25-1,TGTGCCAGCAGTGGATTGAACCCGGGCGGACAGGGGGCTTCTGAAGCTTTCTTT,CASSGLNPGGQGASEAFF
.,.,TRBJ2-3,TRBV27,TGTGCCAGCAGGGTGGTCGCAGGGAAGTCAGATACGCAGTATTTT,CASRVVAGKSDTQYF
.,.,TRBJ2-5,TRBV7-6,TGTGCCAGCAGCTTAGAGGCTATGGGCGGAGCGTGGACCCAGTACTTC,CASSLEAMGGAWTQYF
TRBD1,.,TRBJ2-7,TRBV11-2,TGTGCCAGCAGCTTCGGGGTCAGGGGGCTCTACGAGCAGTACTTC,CASSFGVRGLYEQYF
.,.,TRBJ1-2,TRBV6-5,TGTGCCAGCAGGCCGGGACGGAACTATGGCTACACCTTC,CASRPGRNYGYTF
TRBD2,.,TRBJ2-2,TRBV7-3,TGTGCCAGCAGCTTGGTGGGGAGGGGGAACACCGGGGAGCTGTTTTTT,CASSLVGRGNTGELFF
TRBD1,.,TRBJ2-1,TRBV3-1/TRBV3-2,TGTGCCAGCAGTATTACAGGGGAACTCAATGAGCAGTTCTTC,CASSITGELNEQFF
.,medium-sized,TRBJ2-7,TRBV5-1,TGCGCCAGCAGCTTGTTGCCCAGGGGCCGGAGCTCCTACGAGCAGTACTTC,CASSLLPRGRSSYEQYF
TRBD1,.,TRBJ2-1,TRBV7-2,TGTGCCAGCAGTTTATTACCGGGACAGGGTGGTAATGAGCAGTTCTTC,CASSLLPGQGGNEQFF
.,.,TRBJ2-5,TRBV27,TGTGCCAGCAGTTCCTGGACACAAGAGACCCAGTACTTC,CASSSWTQETQYF
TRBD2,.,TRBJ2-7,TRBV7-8,TGTGCCAGCAGCCCCCTTAGCGGGAGTTCCTACGAGCAGTACTTC,CASSPLSGSSYEQYF
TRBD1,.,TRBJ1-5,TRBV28,TGTGCCAGCAGTTTGTCCAGGGGGCGTCAGCCCCAGCATTTT,CASSLSRGRQPQHF
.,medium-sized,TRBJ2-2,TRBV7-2,TGTGCCAGCAGCTCAGACACCGGGGAGCTGTTTTTT,CASSSDTGELFF
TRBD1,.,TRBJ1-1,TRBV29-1,TGCAGCGTTGCGGACAGGTTGGTGAACACTGAAGCTTTCTTT,CSVADRLVNTEAFF
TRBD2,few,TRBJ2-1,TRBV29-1,TGCAGCGTTGAATACGGCGGGAGGGAGTTCTTC,CSVEYGGREFF
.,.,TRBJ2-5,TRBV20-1,TGCAGTGCTAGGGCGAAAGAGACCCAGTACTTC,CSARAKETQYF
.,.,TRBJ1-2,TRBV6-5,TGTGCAGCTCGGGGCAGGGGTGGTTCTAACTATGGCTACACCTTC,CAARGRGGSNYGYTF
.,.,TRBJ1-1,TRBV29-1,TGCAGCGCCGGACAAACGAACACTGAAGCTTTCTTT,CSAGQTNTEAFF
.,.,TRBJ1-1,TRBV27,TGTGCCAGCAGCCCCCGGTGGGATTTAAGGTACACTGAAGCTTTCTTT,CASSPRWDLRYTEAFF
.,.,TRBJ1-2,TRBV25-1,TGTGCCAGCAGTGAATATCGGGTAGAAGGCTACACCTTC,CASSEYRVEGYTF
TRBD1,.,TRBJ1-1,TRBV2,TGTGCCAGCAGGGGAGACAGGGGGCGGACTGAAGCTTTCTTT,CASRGDRGRTEAFF
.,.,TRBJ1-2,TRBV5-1,TGCGCCAGCAGCTTGGGGGGGGCTTCTAACTATGGCTACACCTTC,CASSLGGASNYGYTF
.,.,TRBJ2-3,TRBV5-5,TGTGCCAGCAGCTACCAAGGGGTGGGGCCCACAGATACGCAGTATTTT,CASSYQGVGPTDTQYF
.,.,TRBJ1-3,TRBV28,TGTGCCAGCAGTTTATGGCAGGACCTCGGAAACACCATATATTTT,CASSLWQDLGNTIYF
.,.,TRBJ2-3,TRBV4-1,TGCGCCAGCAGCCAAGCTGAAGGGCGGCGCACAGATACGCAGTATTTT,CASSQAEGRRTDTQYF
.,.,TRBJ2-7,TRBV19,TGTGCCAGTAGTTCGACAGGCCGCTACGAGCAGTACTTC,CASSSTGRYEQYF
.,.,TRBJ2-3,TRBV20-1,TGCAGTGCTAGTAATGTAGGAGACACAGATACGCAGTATTTT,CSASNVGDTDTQYF
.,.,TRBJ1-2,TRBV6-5,TGTGCCAGCAGTTACGATTACAGGGCTGGCTATGGCTACACCTTC,CASSYDYRAGYGYTF
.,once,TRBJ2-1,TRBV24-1,TGTGCCACCAGTGTTTACGGGGTCAATGAGCAGTTCTTC,CATSVYGVNEQFF
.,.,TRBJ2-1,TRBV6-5,TGTGCCAGCACCGAAAGATACAATGAGCAGTTCTTC,CASTERYNEQFF
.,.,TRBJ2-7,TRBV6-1,TGTGCCAGCAGTGAAAACCAGCGTCCCTACGAGCAGTACTTC,CASSENQRPYEQYF
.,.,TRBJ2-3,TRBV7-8,TGTGCCAGCAGCTCCCCCTCTACTAGCACAGATACGCAGTATTTT,CASSSPSTSTDTQYF
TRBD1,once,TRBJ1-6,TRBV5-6,TGTGCCAGCAGCCCTGGACAGGGTCGGAGTTCACCCCTCCACTTT,CASSPGQGRSSPLHF
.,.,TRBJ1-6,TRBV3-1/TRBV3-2,TGTGCCAGCAGCCGTGAAAGTAATTCACCCCTCCACTTT,CASSRESNSPLHF
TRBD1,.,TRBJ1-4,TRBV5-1,TGCGCCAGCAGCTTTGGGGGACAGGTCGGGGAAAAACTGTTTTTT,CASSFGGQVGEKLFF
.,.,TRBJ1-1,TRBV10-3,TGTGCCATCTCCCCGGGTGACGGGAACACTGAAGCTTTCTTT,CAISPGDGNTEAFF
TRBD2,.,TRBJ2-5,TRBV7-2,TGTGCCAGCAGCTCCCGAAGACTAGCGGGAGTTGGGGAGACCCAGTACTTC,CASSSRRLAGVGETQYF
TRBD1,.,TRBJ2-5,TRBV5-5,TGTGCCAGCAGCTCGGGGACAGGGACACAAGGGGGAACCCAGTACTTC,CASSSGTGTQGGTQYF
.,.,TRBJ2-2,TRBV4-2,TGTGCCAGCAGCCCAACGAACCCAATGGACGCAAGCGGATACACCGGGGAGCTGTTTTTT,CASSPTNPMDASGYTGELFF
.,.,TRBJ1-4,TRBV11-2,TGTGCCAGCAGACAAATCCGGGGCCAAAATGAAAAACTGTTTTTT,CASRQIRGQNEKLFF
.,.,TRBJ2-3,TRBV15,TGTGCCACCAGCAGAGATCCGAACACAGATACGCAGTATTTT,CATSRDPNTDTQYF
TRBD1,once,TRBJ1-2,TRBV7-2,TGTGCCAGCAGCCAAGAAAGGACAGGGGGCTATGGCTACACCTTC,CASSQERTGGYGYTF
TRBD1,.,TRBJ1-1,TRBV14,TGTGCCAGCGCACGGGACAGGCGGAACACTGAAGCTTTCTTT,CASARDRRNTEAFF
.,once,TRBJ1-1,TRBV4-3,TGCGCCAGCAGCCATGAACGCGGACAGCCCACATACGCTTTCTTT,CASSHERGQPTYAFF
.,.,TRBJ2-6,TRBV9,TGTGCCAGCAGCGTAGAAGGGGCCAACGTCCTGACTTTC,CASSVEGANVLTF
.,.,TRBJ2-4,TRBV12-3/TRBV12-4,TGTGCCAGCACCCCTGGGGCGAACATTCAGTACTTC,CASTPGANIQYF
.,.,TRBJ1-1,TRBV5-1,TGCGCCAGCAGCTTGGTGCCCACGAACACTGAAGCTTTCTTT,CASSLVPTNTEAFF
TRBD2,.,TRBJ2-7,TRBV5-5,TGTGCCAGCAGCCCCGCCCGGACTAGCGGGTCCTACGAGCAGTACTTC,CASSPARTSGSYEQYF